The 24 T cell receptor beta chains below all came from one sample that was sequenced in a study of T cells in Graves' hyperthyroidism and ophthalmopathy. RNA transcripts were the template for amplifying TCR beta CDR3 regions. A set of HTBI primers served as the primers for a first-round RT-PCR of the TCR CDR3. In TCRdb, the multiplex PCR reads were re-called with MiXCR into one record per CDR3 protein. The sample shows about 410,000 distinct CDR3 sequences, about 14% of them seen only once. Sequencing was performed on blood. These receptors all come from a woman aged 25 to 39 with Graves' ophthalmopathy.

This clonotype has at least ten counts. The chain recombines TRBV24-1 with TRBJ2-1; 16 bases line up with TRBD2. The CDR3 has 17 amino acids. Germline CDR1 and CDR2: KGHDR and SFDVKD. The junction had 6 bases not matched to a gene; V was cut back by 4 bases and J by 7 bases. CDR3 nucleotide sequence: TGTGCCACCAGTGACTCCGGGACTAGCGGGGGGGGGAATGAGCAGTTCTTC. Protein: CATSDSGTSGGGNEQFF.

This clonotype was picked up a small number of times. The V and J genes are TRBV19 and TRBJ1-2, with D possibly being TRBD1 (5 bases). The germline gives CDR1 LNHDA, CDR2 SQIVND (reference sequence). The V end lost 3 bases, the J end lost 4 bases, and 9 bases lay between the germline ends. This CDR3 is 13 amino acids long. CDR3 in amino acids: CASSIQGVYGYTF. The CDR3 nucleotides read TGTGCCAGTAGTATCCAGGGAGTCTATGGCTACACCTTC.

This clonotype was found many times. CDR3 bases: TGTGCCTGGAGTCGCTCCGGGATCCGGGGCACTGAAGCTTTCTTT. Translation gives CAWSRSGIRGTEAFF. The chain joins TRBV30 to TRBJ1-1; D unresolved. In germline, CDR1 is GTSNPN, CDR2 SVGIG (reference sequence). The CDR3 runs 15 residues. With 2 bases removed from V and 4 bases from J, the gap between germline ends came to 17 bases.

This clonotype was observed many times. The rearrangement uses TRBV2 and TRBJ1-1; TRBD1 aligns across 9 bases. V was clipped by 4 bases and J by 1 base; unmatched bases: 4. CDR1 SNHLY and CDR2 FYNNEI come from the germline V gene. This CDR3 is 15 amino acids long. CDR3: CASSGPGQGNTEAFF. DNA of the CDR3: TGTGCCAGCAGTGGACCGGGACAGGGGAACACTGAAGCTTTCTTT.

The chain recombines TRBV4-2 with TRBJ2-1, with 12 nucleotides matching TRBD2. CDR3 length equals 17 residues. V lost 4 bases to trimming and J lost 10 bases; unmatched junction nucleotides: 14. CDR1 is LGHNA, CDR2 YNFKEQ, per germline. The CDR3 spells CASSRSVGASGGAEQFF. The CDR3 DNA sequence: TGTGCCAGCAGCCGGTCCGTTGGGGCTAGCGGGGGGGCCGAGCAGTTCTTC.

This clonotype was found many times. CDR3 in amino acids: CASRTAMNTEAFF. The CDR3 region has the DNA TGTGCCAGCAGAACAGCCATGAACACTGAAGCTTTCTTT. The V call is TRBV12-3 or TRBV12-4, the J call TRBJ1-1, with unresolved D. Trimming took 6 bases from V and 0 from J, leaving 8 bases between them. The CDR3 is made up of 13 amino acids.

The DNA of the CDR3 is TGTGCCAGCAGCTTAGGGTCCGGAGAAGGACAGTCCTACGAGCAGTACTTC. It yields the protein CASSLGSGEGQSYEQYF. The V gene is TRBV7-6, the J gene TRBJ2-7; D perhaps matches TRBD1 (6 bases). This CDR3 is 17 amino acids long. The germline V gene has CDR1 SGHVS and CDR2 FNYEAQ. The V and J ends lost 1 base and 1 base respectively, with 17 bases between them.

This chain connects TRBV19 to TRBJ1-1; unclear D gene. CDR3 length equals 20 residues. Trimming pared 9 bases from V and 4 bases from J, leaving 36 bases between. Germline lookup yields CDR1 LNHDA and CDR2 SQIVND (reference sequence). CDR3 amino acids: CASPESGFNFMGTCSTEAFF. CDR3 bases: TGTGCCAGCCCTGAGTCGGGGTTTAACTTTATGGGAACCTGTAGCACTGAAGCTTTCTTT.

On this clonotype itself: This may come from a read error, since a much larger clone is one base off. The rearrangement uses TRBV7-3 and TRBJ2-4, with TRBD2 matching 7 bases. J was trimmed by 9 bases and V by 4 bases; bases with no gene match: 6. The CDR3 contains 13 residues. In germline, CDR1 is SGHTA, CDR2 FQGTGA. CDR3: CASSSAGVSIQYF. Here the CDR3 DNA reads TGTGCCAGCAGCTCGGCGGGGGTTAGCATTCAGTACTTC.

V and J are TRBV2 and TRBJ2-7; D unclear. V lost 3 bases, J lost 10 bases, and 16 bases lay in between. This CDR3 is 13 amino acids long. CDR1 SNHLY and CDR2 FYNNEI come from the germline V gene. The CDR3 DNA is TGTGCCAGCAGTGACCCCGACGGCTTAGAACAGTACTTC. This encodes CASSDPDGLEQYF.

In its sample, this clonotype was seen a few times. This sequence joins TRBV7-9 and TRBJ2-3, with D perhaps TRBD2 (5 bases). The CDR3 has 13 residues. V was cut by 0 bases and J by 6 bases, with 7 bases left in between. Germline values: CDR1 SEHNR, CDR2 FQNEAQ (reference sequence). The CDR3 is CASSLAPSDTQYF. The CDR3 DNA sequence: TGTGCCAGCAGCTTAGCGCCTAGCGATACGCAGTATTTT.

This clonotype has ten or more counts. The CDR3: CASGYDYYGYTF. The CDR3 DNA reads TGTGCCAGCGGGTACGACTACTATGGCTACACCTTC. The chain combines TRBV6-1 with TRBJ1-2; D call uncertain. This CDR3 spans 12 amino acids. Trimming left V 8 bases short and J 3 bases short, with 10 bases between. Germline CDR1 and CDR2: MNHNS and SASEGT.

This chain uses TRBV24-1 with TRBJ2-3, with 8 positions matching TRBD1. This CDR3 region has 15 residues. With V trimmed by 4 bases and J by 1 base, 3 bases remained unmatched. Germline V gene data show CDR1 as KGHDR and CDR2 as SFDVKD. The CDR3 loop is CATSDLGQGTDTQYF. For the CDR3, the DNA is TGTGCCACCAGTGACCTGGGACAGGGCACAGATACGCAGTATTTT.

This clonotype has only a few counts. The rearrangement uses TRBV7-3 and TRBJ2-3, with 14 nucleotides matching TRBD2. V dropped 5 bases and J dropped 5; count of bases not matched to a gene: 6. The CDR3 is made up of 16 amino acids. The germline CDR1 and CDR2 sequences are SGHTA and FQGTGA. CDR3 bases: TGTGCCAGCAGCCAAGGGACTAGCGGGGGAGGAGATACGCAGTATTTT. Translation: CASSQGTSGGGDTQYF.

Only a few counts were recorded for this clonotype. V and J are TRBV19 and TRBJ2-1; no definite D call. CDR3 length: 14 residues. Germline CDR1 LNHDA, CDR2 SQIVND (reference sequence). V was pared by 3 bases and J by 9 bases, with 15 bases between. The CDR3 spells CASSIETPPSEQFF. Here the CDR3 DNA reads TGTGCCAGTAGTATCGAGACCCCCCCCAGTGAGCAGTTCTTC.

This clonotype was found a few times. The chain links TRBV4-2 to TRBJ2-5; 7 bases map to TRBD2. The CDR3 consists of 13 residues. Germline loops: CDR1 LGHNA, CDR2 YNFKEQ. V was pared by 1 base and J by 14 bases, with 10 bases of the junction left unmatched. In DNA, the CDR3 is TGTGCCAGCAGCCAAGTCTTTACCGGGACTATATACTTC. Residues: CASSQVFTGTIYF.

The V gene is TRBV20-1, the J gene TRBJ1-4; 8 bases line up with TRBD1. V lost 0 bases and J lost 8; bases outside the gene matches: 11. The CDR3 runs 16 residues. Germline V gene data show CDR1 as DFQATT and CDR2 as SNEGSKA (reference sequence). The CDR3 is CSARDLPGGYSEKLFF. CDR3 DNA sequence: TGCAGTGCTAGAGATCTTCCAGGGGGCTATTCGGAAAAACTGTTTTTT.

This clonotype has only a few counts. The CDR3 protein is CASSSRTGVNSPLHF. Here the CDR3 DNA reads TGTGCCAGCAGCTCACGGACAGGGGTTAATTCACCCCTCCACTTT. The chain carries TRBV5-8 and TRBJ1-6; 9 nucleotides match TRBD1. This CDR3 spans 15 amino acids. Germline trimming cut 3 bases from V and 6 bases from J; bases unmatched to any gene: 4. Per germline, CDR1 SGHTS and CDR2 YDEGEE.

This clonotype was observed a few times. The chain joins TRBV6-1 to TRBJ2-3; 7 nucleotides agree with TRBD1. The ends lost 5 bases at V and 5 bases at J; junction bases unmatched: 4. Germline CDR1 reads MNHNS; CDR2 reads SASEGT. The CDR3 totals 13 residues. In DNA, the CDR3 is TGTGCCAGCAGTTCCCACAGGGGAGATACGCAGTATTTT. Its translation: CASSSHRGDTQYF.

V usage is TRBV4-1 and J usage is TRBJ2-4, with a weak D call TRBD1 (6 bases). Germline-derived CDR1 and CDR2 are MGHRA and YSYEKL. CDR3 size: 14 residues. V lost 1 base, J lost 15 bases, and 19 bases lay in between. In nucleotides, the CDR3 is TGCGCCAGCAGCCAAGTGGGTAGTCGGGACAATCTGTACTTC. Translation gives CASSQVGSRDNLYF.

J is TRBJ1-6 and V is TRBV5-1; TRBD1 matches at 7 bases. The ends lost 4 bases at V and 5 bases at J; junction bases unmatched: 3. Germline loops: CDR1 SGHRS, CDR2 YFSETQ. CDR3 length: 14 amino acids. The CDR3 nucleotides are TGCGCCAGCAGCCGGGACAGCGATAATTCACCCCTCCACTTT. Translated: CASSRDSDNSPLHF.

There are a few counts of this clonotype. Just one base apart from a much larger clone, this may be a read error. The chain employs TRBV28 and TRBJ1-2, with 7 bases identical to TRBD1. The CDR3 spans 13 residues. CDR1 MDHEN and CDR2 SYDVKM come from the germline V gene. The ends lost 8 bases at V and 4 bases at J; junction bases unmatched: 7. The CDR3 is CASVTGASYGYTF. CDR3 DNA: TGTGCCAGCGTTACAGGGGCGAGCTATGGCTACACCTTC.

This clonotype was seen only a few times. The chain recombines TRBV6-5 with TRBJ1-6; tentatively, D is TRBD1 (5 bases). The CDR3 length is 17 residues. The germline V gene has CDR1 MNHEY and CDR2 SVGAGI. V shed 2 bases and J shed 5 bases, with 16 bases lying between them. CDR3 in DNA: TGTGCCAGCAGTTACCGAATCGACAGAATGAATAATTCACCCCTCCACTTT. Residues: CASSYRIDRMNNSPLHF.

This clonotype was seen repeatedly, ten times or more. The CDR3 nucleotides read TGTGCCAGCAGCATGACAGAGACCTACGAGCAGTACTTC. It yields the protein CASSMTETYEQYF. The genes are TRBV7-8 and TRBJ2-7; D is perhaps TRBD1 (5 bases). CDR1 SGHVS and CDR2 FQNEAQ come from the germline V gene. This CDR3 has 13 amino acids. Between the trimmed V and J ends, which lost 5 bases and 2 bases, there was a span of 10 bases.